This T cell receptor beta chain was observed in a study of blood T cell repertoires in COVID-19. Study-level background: Acute and convalescent COVID-19 samples came from the United States, Italy and Spain.

This CDR3 region has 16 residues. V was shortened by 5 bases and J by 3 bases, with 20 bases between the two germline ends. Germline V lookup: CDR1 SGHAT, CDR2 FQNNGV. In the source study's methods: Researchers report that nucleated cell counts were estimated from reference gene primer amplification. Clones were read by immunoSEQ multiplex PCR, and TCRdb kept only the in-frame ones, dropping some. That table supplies the V and J calls and clone size; D and trimming were determined from the DNA. The sample records 250,000 or so clones, approximately 86% being singletons. The TCR originated in a woman aged 25 to 45 with acute or convalescent COVID-19. The sample comprised peripheral blood. The rearrangement uses TRBV11-2 and TRBJ2-7, with no clear D. The DNA for the CDR3 is TGTGCCAGCAGCCCATCCGGGTTCAGATGGTTCTACGAGCAGTACTTC. Its translation: CASSPSGFRWFYEQYF.